Given below is one T cell receptor beta chain in context. TCRdb analysed the RT-PCR reads with MiXCR anew, one entry per CDR3 protein. Here the sample spans more than 600,000 distinct CDR3 sequences, approximately 15% being singletons. The germline V gene has CDR1 SGHKS and CDR2 YYEKEE (reference sequence). The CDR3 has 13 amino acids. V was pared by 2 bases and J by 4 bases, with 9 bases between. The source is a female donor in good health, serving as a healthy control. This chain connects TRBV5-5 to TRBJ1-2; D is ambiguous. Sample: memory CD4+ T cells from blood. For the CDR3, the DNA is TGTGCCAGCAGCTTTAGTAGGATCTATGGCTACACCTTC. Translating gives CASSFSRIYGYTF.